The 9 T cell receptor beta chains given below trace back to one sample, sequenced in a study of shared clonotypes between healthy human individuals. Method: immunoSEQ multiplex PCR; TCRdb's copy keeps in-frame clones and lacks some. The sample holds roughly 1 million clones, around 74% seen once. Sequencing used memory CD4+ T cells sorted from blood. Noted subset: CD45RA-negative fraction. All receptors derive from a young man in good health.

The gene calls are TRBV4-3 and TRBJ2-3; 7 bases fit TRBD2. V gave up 0 bases and J gave up 6 bases; unmatched junction bases: 6. The CDR3 totals 15 residues. Germline V CDR1 and CDR2: LGHNA, YSLEER. CDR3 bases: TGCGCCAGCAGCCAAGATGGTGCTAGCGGCGATACGCAGTATTTT. Amino acid sequence: CASSQDGASGDTQYF.

This rearrangement joins TRBV5-4 to TRBJ2-7, with 10 bases aligning to TRBD2. Losses at the gene ends were 4 bases for V and 3 bases for J; bases not matched to a gene: 10. Germline V lookup: CDR1 SGHNT, CDR2 YYREEE (reference sequence). The CDR3 has 16 residues. The CDR3 loop is CASSPGASGGSYEQYF. The CDR3 region has the DNA TGTGCCAGCAGCCCTGGAGCTAGCGGGGGAAGCTACGAGCAGTACTTC.

The chain employs TRBV18 and TRBJ2-7, with 7 bases fitting TRBD1. Looked up from germline, CDR1 is KGHSH and CDR2 is LQKENI. Trimming at V came to 2 bases and at J to 4 bases, leaving 8 bases not matched to a gene. The CDR3 covers 15 residues. The CDR3 loop is CASSPVTGSSYEQYF. The CDR3 nucleotides read TGTGCCAGCTCACCAGTGACAGGGAGTAGTTACGAGCAGTACTTC.

This clone was counted once. Distinct nucleotide sequences in the sample also encode this CDR3. The chain couples TRBV18 to TRBJ2-7; a possible D gene is TRBD1 (6 bases). Deletions cut 3 bases from V and 3 bases from J, with 9 bases between. The germline V gene encodes CDR1 KGHSH and CDR2 LQKENI. The CDR3 is 13 amino acids. The CDR3 reads CASSPTGNYEQYF. CDR3 coding DNA: TGTGCCAGCTCACCGACAGGTAACTACGAGCAGTACTTC.

This chain connects TRBV28 to TRBJ2-7, with D perhaps TRBD1 or TRBD2 (5 bases each). From germline, CDR1 is MDHEN and CDR2 SYDVKM. Trimming removed 2 bases at V and 7 bases at J, with 12 bases between. The CDR3 consists of 13 residues. The CDR3 spells CASSLGTGFEQYF. The CDR3 DNA reads TGTGCCAGCAGTTTAGGGACGGGCTTTGAGCAGTACTTC.

V is TRBV2 and J is TRBJ2-7; TRBD1 is a possible D gene (8 bases). V was shortened by 6 bases and J by 4 bases, with 19 bases between the two germline ends. The CDR3 sequence is 15 residues long. Germline CDR1 SNHLY, CDR2 FYNNEI. In nucleotides, the CDR3 is TGTGCCAGCAGCGGGGGGACAGGCAAGGTATACGAGCAGTACTTC. Amino acid sequence: CASSGGTGKVYEQYF.

This clone was found many times. The V call is TRBV2, the J call TRBJ1-1, with D possibly being TRBD1 (6 bases). Germline V lookup: CDR1 SNHLY, CDR2 FYNNEI. The CDR3 contains 14 residues. The V end lost 4 bases, the J end lost 1 base, and 10 bases lay between the germline ends. The CDR3 protein is CASSAQGQNTEAFF. DNA of the CDR3: TGTGCCAGCAGTGCACAGGGCCAGAACACTGAAGCTTTCTTT.

This clone occurred once. No conserved phenylalanine or tryptophan ends this CDR3, so it is likely a read error. The J gene is TRBJ1-6, the V gene TRBV5-6; the D is unclear. CDR3 length equals 13 residues. V lost 0 bases, J lost 9 bases, and 7 bases lay in between. Germline V gene data show CDR1 as SGHDT and CDR2 as YYEEEE. Here the CDR3 DNA reads TGTGCCAGCAGCTTGGGGGGTGGTTCACCCCTCCACTTG. Amino acids: CASSLGGGSPLHL.

The CDR3 loop is CASSLEYPGELFF. The CDR3 nucleotides read TGTGCCAGCAGCTTAGAATATCCCGGGGAGCTGTTTTTT. This chain links TRBV7-9 with TRBJ2-2; no definite D call. The CDR3 totals 13 residues. Germline CDR1 and CDR2: SEHNR and FQNEAQ (reference sequence). Trimming took 1 base from V and 6 from J, leaving 6 bases between them.